These T cell receptor beta chains were read from a single sample in a study of T-cell reconstitution after alpha-beta-depleted transplantation in children. TCRdb re-called the PCR reads with MiXCR, one entry per CDR3 protein. The sample yields roughly 300,000 distinct CDR3 sequences, 9.9% seen once. The sequences come from PBMCs from the stem cell graft donor, collected from the stem cell graft. The receptor set was obtained from a human donor who donated a stem cell graft to a child with SCID. Both conserved end residues are part of each CDR3. A D gene is named only where the DNA matches it firmly. Rows give clone size only sometimes, using once, few, many, or a class for an expanded clone.

TRBV6-1	TRBJ2-1	-	13	-	TGTGCCAGCAGCGGGCTTCGGGGGAATGAGCAGTTCTTC	CASSGLRGNEQFF
TRBV6-6	TRBJ2-2	-	14	TRBD2	TGTGCCAGCATTGCGGGGGGGCTTATCGGGGAGCTGTTTTTT	CASIAGGLIGELFF
TRBV6-2/TRBV6-3	TRBJ2-7	few	15	-	TGTGCCAGCAGTACAGGGACTCCGAAGACCTACGAGCAGTACTTC	CASSTGTPKTYEQYF
TRBV5-1	TRBJ1-1	few	15	-	TGCGCCAGCAGCAGGGACGGAGGGGTGAACACTGAAGCTTTCTTT	CASSRDGGVNTEAFF
TRBV10-3	TRBJ2-3	-	17	TRBD2	TGTGCCATCAGCAGACTAGCGGGGGACACCCGCACAGATACGCAGTATTTT	CAISRLAGDTRTDTQYF
TRBV3-1	TRBJ1-3	-	15	TRBD1	TGTGCCAGCCGCCCAGGGGGCGCGTCTGGAAACACCATATATTTT	CASRPGGASGNTIYF
TRBV20-1	TRBJ1-1	many	14	-	TGCAGTGCTAGAGGGCTTACATGGGGCACTGAAGCTTTCTTT	CSARGLTWGTEAFF
TRBV4-2	TRBJ2-4	few	18	-	TGTGCCAGCAGCCAAGAGGTGGTCGATTACCTAGCCAAAAACATTCAGTACTTC	CASSQEVVDYLAKNIQYF
TRBV5-1	TRBJ2-7	few	14	-	TGCGCCAGCAGCTTGGGGCAGCTAACCTACGAGCAGTACTTC	CASSLGQLTYEQYF
TRBV7-9	TRBJ1-4	many	11	-	TGTGCCAGCAGCTCAAAGGAAAAACTGTTTTTT	CASSSKEKLFF
TRBV7-8	TRBJ1-5	-	14	-	TGTGCCAGCAGCCTGTCAGGGAATAATCAGCCCCAGCATTTT	CASSLSGNNQPQHF
TRBV29-1	TRBJ1-1	many	13	-	TGCAGCGTCATCTCGGACCTAAACACTGAAGCTTTCTTT	CSVISDLNTEAFF
TRBV12-3/TRBV12-4	TRBJ1-5	few	11	-	TGTGCCAGCAGTCGACTCGGCGTTCAGCATTTT	CASSRLGVQHF